Only a few counts were recorded for the clone carrying this T cell receptor beta chain. Its antigen is unidentified. Time point of the sample: newly diagnosed GD, antithyroid drugs for less than 3 months. Extracted PBMC RNA gave rise to the TCR library. American Thyroid Association guidelines defined Graves' disease diagnosis. This record belongs to a study of regulatory T cells in long-lasting Graves disease. Study observations and caveats: Clonotypes that were public and shared totalled around 2,700 in persistent patients versus 966 in new patients.

V gave up 6 bases and J gave up 6 bases; unmatched junction bases: 11. Germline loops: CDR1 DFQATT, CDR2 SNEGSKA (reference sequence). CDR3 length equals 14 residues. According to the study, TCR beta libraries were built with iRepertoire HTBI primers and CDR3-region Arm-PCR. One entry per CDR3 protein, called by TCRdb with MiXCR from the multiplex PCR reads. The repertoire holds 530,000 or so distinct CDR3 sequences, about 13% seen once, with more than 8.5% in the top ten. These sequences were also reported in another study, on T cells in Graves' hyperthyroidism and ophthalmopathy. That investigation notes: Stable Graves' hyperthyroidism meant no ophthalmopathy progression within 18 months. Diagnosis of hyperthyroidism was new in patients aged 18 to 65, and its duration was under 2 months.

J is TRBJ1-5 and V is TRBV20-1; TRBD1 matches 7 bases. The TCR comes from a man younger than 45 with Graves disease. The source was peripheral blood mononuclear cells (PBMCs), collected at new diagnosis, from a patient treated with antithyroid drugs. Here the CDR3 DNA reads TGCAGTGCCAGACAGGGAGGCTTTCGTCAGCCCCAGCATTTT. It is translated as CSARQGGFRQPQHF.